This passage covers 5 T cell receptor beta chains from one sample sequenced in a study of T cells after yellow fever vaccination. TCRdb redid the calling of the 5' RACE reads with MiXCR, one entry per CDR3 protein. This table has approximately 70,000 distinct CDR3 sequences, approximately 7% appearing once. Sequenced material: CD8+ T cells sorted from PBMCs, taken about 49 days after the first yellow fever vaccination. The receptor set was obtained from a man aged 18 to 30 who received the YFV17D yellow fever vaccine.

The sample holds a few counts of this clonotype. This sequence joins TRBV7-8 and TRBJ1-1; 8 positions agree with TRBD1. V was pared by 5 bases and J by 9 bases, with 20 bases of the junction left unmatched. This CDR3 has 17 amino acids. Germline V gene sequence: CDR1 SGHVS, CDR2 FQNEAQ. The CDR3 region has the DNA TGTGCCAGCAGCGATCCTTCCGGGACAGGCGGTAGTATTCAAGCTTTCTTT. Protein product: CASSDPSGTGGSIQAFF.

The chain carries TRBV5-1 and TRBJ2-7; D ambiguous. Germline V CDR1 and CDR2: SGHRS, YFSETQ. CDR3 length: 14 residues. The germline V and J ends were trimmed by 0 bases and 5 bases, with 12 bases remaining between them. The CDR3 region has the DNA TGCGCCAGCAGCTTGGTAGGCAGGCCAGACGAGCAGTACTTC. Amino acids: CASSLVGRPDEQYF.

The CDR3, as DNA: TGTGCCAGCAGCCCCCGGACTGACACAGATACGCAGTATTTT. Its translation is CASSPRTDTDTQYF. The chain couples TRBV6-1 to TRBJ2-3, with D possibly TRBD2 on 5 matching bases. V dropped 6 bases and J dropped 2 bases, with 12 bases sitting between them. The germline V gene encodes CDR1 MNHNS and CDR2 SASEGT. The CDR3 loop spans 14 amino acids.

This clonotype was seen ten or more times. V usage is TRBV6-5 and J usage is TRBJ2-1, with a tentative D call TRBD1 (5 bases). The CDR3 covers 14 residues. Germline-derived CDR1 and CDR2 are MNHEY and SVGAGI. Trimming pared 2 bases from V and 3 bases from J, leaving 8 bases between. As DNA, the CDR3 is TGTGCCAGCAGTTACGGGCAGGGCTACAATGAGCAGTTCTTC. The encoded protein is CASSYGQGYNEQFF.

This clonotype was counted many times. This rearrangement joins TRBV6-4 to TRBJ2-2, with a possible D match to TRBD1 (5 bases). Trimming shortened V by 0 bases and J by 1 base, and 6 bases separated the two germline ends. CDR3 length equals 15 residues. From germline, CDR1 is MRHNA and CDR2 SNTAGT. CDR3 region: CASSDSGENTGELFF. CDR3 coding DNA: TGTGCCAGCAGTGACTCAGGGGAGAACACCGGGGAGCTGTTTTTT.